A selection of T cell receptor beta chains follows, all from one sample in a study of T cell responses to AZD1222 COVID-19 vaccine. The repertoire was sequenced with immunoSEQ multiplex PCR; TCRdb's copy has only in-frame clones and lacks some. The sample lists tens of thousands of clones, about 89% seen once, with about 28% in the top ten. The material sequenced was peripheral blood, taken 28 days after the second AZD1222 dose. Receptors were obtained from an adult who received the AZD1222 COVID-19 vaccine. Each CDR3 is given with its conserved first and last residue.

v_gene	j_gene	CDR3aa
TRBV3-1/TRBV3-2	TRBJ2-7	CATGLAGVAEQYF
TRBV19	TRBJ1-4	CASRPTTGGGEKLFF
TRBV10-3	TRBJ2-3	CAISEHTDTDTQYF
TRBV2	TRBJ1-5	CASAGDSSNQPQHF
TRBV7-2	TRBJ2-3	CASSLGQRASTDTQYF
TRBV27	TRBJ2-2	CASKAPHGELFF
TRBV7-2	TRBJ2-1	CASSLAGVSYNEQFF
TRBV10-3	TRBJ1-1	CAISGFQGGDTEAFF
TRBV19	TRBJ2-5	CASSRSPEETQYF
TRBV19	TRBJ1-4	CASSTQGANEKLFF
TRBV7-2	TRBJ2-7	CASSRLGQGSYEQYF
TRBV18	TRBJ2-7	CASSPIPGQDFYEQYF
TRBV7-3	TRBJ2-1	CASSSLEGLSYNEQFF
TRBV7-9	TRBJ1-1	CASSSPGTEAFF
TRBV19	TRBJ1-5	CASSMTDNQPQHF
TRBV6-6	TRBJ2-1	CASSAGTAQFF
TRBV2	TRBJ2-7	CASGGQGARQYF
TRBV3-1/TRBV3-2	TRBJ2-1	CASSLQLQGGSYNEQFF
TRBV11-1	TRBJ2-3	CASSLGLAGVSDTQYF
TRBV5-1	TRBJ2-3	CASSLDVSIVPDTQYF
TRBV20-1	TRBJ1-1	CSLRGVTEAFF
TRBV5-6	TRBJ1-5	CASSLWGRSLGQPQHF
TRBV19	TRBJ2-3	CASTLAGATDTQYF
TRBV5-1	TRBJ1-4	CASSFTGNVNEKLFF